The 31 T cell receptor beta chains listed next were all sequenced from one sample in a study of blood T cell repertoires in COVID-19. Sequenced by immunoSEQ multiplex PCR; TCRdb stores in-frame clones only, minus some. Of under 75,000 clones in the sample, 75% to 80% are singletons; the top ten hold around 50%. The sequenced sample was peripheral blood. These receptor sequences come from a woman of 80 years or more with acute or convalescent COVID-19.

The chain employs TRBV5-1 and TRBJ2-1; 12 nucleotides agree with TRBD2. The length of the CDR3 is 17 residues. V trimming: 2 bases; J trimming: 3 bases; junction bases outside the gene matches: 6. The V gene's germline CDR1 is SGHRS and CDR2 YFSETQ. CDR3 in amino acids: CASSFARTSGIYNEQFF. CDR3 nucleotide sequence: TGCGCCAGCAGCTTCGCCAGGACTAGCGGGATCTACAATGAGCAGTTCTTC.

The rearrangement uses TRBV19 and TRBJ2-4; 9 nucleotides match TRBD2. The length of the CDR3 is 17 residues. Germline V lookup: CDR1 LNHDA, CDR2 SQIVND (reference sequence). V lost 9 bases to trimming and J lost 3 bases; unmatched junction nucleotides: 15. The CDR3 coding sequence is TGTGCCAGCGGTAGGAGGAGTGCGGGAGGGAACAAAAACATTCAGTACTTC. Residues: CASGRRSAGGNKNIQYF.

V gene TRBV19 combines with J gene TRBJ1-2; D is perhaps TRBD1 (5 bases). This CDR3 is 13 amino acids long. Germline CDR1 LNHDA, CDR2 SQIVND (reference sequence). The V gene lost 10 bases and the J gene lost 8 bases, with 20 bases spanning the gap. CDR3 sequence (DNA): TGTGCCACCCAGGAGGGGAGAATGCGGGGCTACACCTTC. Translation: CATQEGRMRGYTF.

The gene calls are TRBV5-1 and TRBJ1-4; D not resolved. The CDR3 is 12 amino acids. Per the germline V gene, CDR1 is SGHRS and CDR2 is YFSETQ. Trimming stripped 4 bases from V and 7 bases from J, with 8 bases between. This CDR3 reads CASSGIGEKLFF. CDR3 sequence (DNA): TGCGCCAGCAGCGGTATCGGTGAAAAACTGTTTTTT.

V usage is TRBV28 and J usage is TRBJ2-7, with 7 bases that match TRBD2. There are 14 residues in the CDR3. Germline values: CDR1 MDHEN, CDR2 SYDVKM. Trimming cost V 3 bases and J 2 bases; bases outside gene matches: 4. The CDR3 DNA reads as TGTGCCAGCAGTTTGTACGGGAGGACCTACGAGCAGTACTTC. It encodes CASSLYGRTYEQYF.

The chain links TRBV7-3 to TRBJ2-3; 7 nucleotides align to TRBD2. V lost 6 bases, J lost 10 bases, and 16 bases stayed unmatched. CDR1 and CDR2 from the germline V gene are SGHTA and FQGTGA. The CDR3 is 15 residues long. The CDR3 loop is CASSFSAGDGRAQYF. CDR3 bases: TGTGCCAGCAGTTTTTCCGCGGGGGACGGTCGGGCGCAGTATTTT.

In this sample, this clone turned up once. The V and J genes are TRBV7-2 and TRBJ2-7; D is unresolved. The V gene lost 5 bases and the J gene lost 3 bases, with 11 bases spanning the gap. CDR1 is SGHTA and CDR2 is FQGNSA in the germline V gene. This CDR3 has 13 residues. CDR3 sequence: CASSTQPGYEQYF. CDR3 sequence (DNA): TGTGCCAGCAGCACCCAACCGGGCTACGAGCAGTACTTC.

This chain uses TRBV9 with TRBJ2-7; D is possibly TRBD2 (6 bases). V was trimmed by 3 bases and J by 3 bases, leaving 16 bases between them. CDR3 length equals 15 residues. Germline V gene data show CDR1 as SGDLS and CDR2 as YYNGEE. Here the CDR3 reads CASSGQPGVVYEQYF. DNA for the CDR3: TGTGCCAGCAGCGGCCAACCGGGGGTGGTCTACGAGCAGTACTTC.

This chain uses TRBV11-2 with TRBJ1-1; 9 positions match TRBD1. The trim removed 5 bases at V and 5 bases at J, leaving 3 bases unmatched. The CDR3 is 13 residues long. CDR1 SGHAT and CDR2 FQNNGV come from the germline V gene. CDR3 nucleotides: TGTGCCAGCAGCCCGGACAGGGGAACTGAAGCTTTCTTT. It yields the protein CASSPDRGTEAFF.

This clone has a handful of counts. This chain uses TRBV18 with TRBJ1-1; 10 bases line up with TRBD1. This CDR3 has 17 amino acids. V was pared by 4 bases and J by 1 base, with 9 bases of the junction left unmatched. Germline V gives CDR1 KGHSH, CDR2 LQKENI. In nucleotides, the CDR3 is TGTGCCAGCTCACGGTTGAGCGGGACAGGGGAGAACACTGAAGCTTTCTTT. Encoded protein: CASSRLSGTGENTEAFF.

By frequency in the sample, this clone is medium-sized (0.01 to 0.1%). The CDR3 bases are TGCGCCAGCAGCTTGACAGGGAATCAGCCCCAGCATTTT. Encoded protein: CASSLTGNQPQHF. The chain uses TRBV5-1 and TRBJ1-5; a weak D match, TRBD1 (6 bases). Trimming took off 1 base at V and 4 bases at J, with 6 bases between the two ends. The CDR3 has 13 residues. Germline V gives CDR1 SGHRS, CDR2 YFSETQ.

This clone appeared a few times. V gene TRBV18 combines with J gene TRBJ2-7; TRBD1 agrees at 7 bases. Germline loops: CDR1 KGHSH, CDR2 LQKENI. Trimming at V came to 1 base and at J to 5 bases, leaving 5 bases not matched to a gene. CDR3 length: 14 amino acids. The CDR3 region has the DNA TGTGCCAGCTCACCACTCGGCAGGGGGAACGAGCAGTACTTC. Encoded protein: CASSPLGRGNEQYF. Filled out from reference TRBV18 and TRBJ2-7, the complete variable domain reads NAGVMQNPRHLVRRRGQEARLRCSPMKGHSHVYWYRQLPEEGLKFMVYLQKENIIDESGMPKERFSAEFPKEGPSILRIQQVVRGDSAAYFCASSPLGRGNEQYFGPGTRLTVT.

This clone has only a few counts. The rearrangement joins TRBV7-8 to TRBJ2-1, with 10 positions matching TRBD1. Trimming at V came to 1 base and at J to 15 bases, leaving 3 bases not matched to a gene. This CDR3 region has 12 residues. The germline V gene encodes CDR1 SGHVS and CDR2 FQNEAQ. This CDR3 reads CASSLVGQGRFF. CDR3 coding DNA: TGTGCCAGCAGCTTAGTGGGACAGGGGCGGTTCTTC.

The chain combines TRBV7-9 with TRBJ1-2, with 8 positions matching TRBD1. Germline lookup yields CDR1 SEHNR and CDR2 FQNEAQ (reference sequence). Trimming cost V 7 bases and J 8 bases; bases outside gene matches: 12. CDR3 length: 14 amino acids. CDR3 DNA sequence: TGTGCCAGCACCCTACCTCAGGGGGCGCTGGGCTACACCTTC. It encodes CASTLPQGALGYTF.

This chain's CDR3 is CASSLALWRETQYF. CDR3 sequence (DNA): TGTGCCAGCAGCTTGGCCCTGTGGAGAGAGACCCAGTACTTC. This sequence joins TRBV5-5 and TRBJ2-5; D is uncertain. The CDR3 runs 14 residues. Germline CDR1 reads SGHKS; CDR2 reads YYEKEE (reference sequence). The V gene lost 0 bases and the J gene lost 4 bases, with 10 bases spanning the gap.

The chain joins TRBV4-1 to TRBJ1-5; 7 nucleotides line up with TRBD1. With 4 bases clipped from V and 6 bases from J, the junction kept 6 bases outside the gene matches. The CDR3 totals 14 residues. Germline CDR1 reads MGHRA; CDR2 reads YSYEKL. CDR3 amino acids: CASSREQGTQPQHF. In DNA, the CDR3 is TGCGCCAGCAGCCGGGAACAGGGGACTCAGCCCCAGCATTTT.

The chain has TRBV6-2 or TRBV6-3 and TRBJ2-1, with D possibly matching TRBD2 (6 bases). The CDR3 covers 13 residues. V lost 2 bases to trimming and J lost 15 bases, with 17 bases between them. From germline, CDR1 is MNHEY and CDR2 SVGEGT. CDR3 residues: CASSYHRLDPRFF. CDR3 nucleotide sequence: TGTGCCAGCAGTTACCATCGACTAGACCCGCGGTTCTTC.

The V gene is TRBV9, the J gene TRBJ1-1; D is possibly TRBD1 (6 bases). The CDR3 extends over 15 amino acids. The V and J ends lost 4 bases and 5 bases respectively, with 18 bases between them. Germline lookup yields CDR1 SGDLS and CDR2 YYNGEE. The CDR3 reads CASSSSGGQKTEAFF. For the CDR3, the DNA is TGTGCCAGCAGCTCAAGCGGGGGGCAGAAGACTGAAGCTTTCTTT.

Written as DNA, the CDR3 is TGTGCCAGCAGGAAGGGGACTAGCGGGAGTGCAAATGAGCAGTTCTTC. Its translation is CASRKGTSGSANEQFF. The V call is TRBV2, the J call TRBJ2-1; 14 bases line up with TRBD2. The length of the CDR3 is 16 residues. Germline V lookup: CDR1 SNHLY, CDR2 FYNNEI. The J segment lost 7 bases and the V segment lost 6 bases, leaving 8 bases of the junction unmatched.

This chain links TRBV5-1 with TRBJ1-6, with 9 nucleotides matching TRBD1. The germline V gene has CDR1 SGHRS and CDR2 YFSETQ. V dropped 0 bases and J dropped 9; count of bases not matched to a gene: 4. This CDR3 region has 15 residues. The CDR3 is CASSLGADRGSPLHF. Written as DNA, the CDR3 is TGCGCCAGCAGCTTGGGGGCGGACAGGGGTTCACCCCTCCACTTT.

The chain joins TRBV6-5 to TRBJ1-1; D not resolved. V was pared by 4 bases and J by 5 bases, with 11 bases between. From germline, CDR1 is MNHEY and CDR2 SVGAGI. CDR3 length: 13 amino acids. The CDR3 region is CASSSSRGTEAFF. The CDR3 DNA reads TGTGCCAGCAGTTCCTCGCGGGGTACTGAAGCTTTCTTT.

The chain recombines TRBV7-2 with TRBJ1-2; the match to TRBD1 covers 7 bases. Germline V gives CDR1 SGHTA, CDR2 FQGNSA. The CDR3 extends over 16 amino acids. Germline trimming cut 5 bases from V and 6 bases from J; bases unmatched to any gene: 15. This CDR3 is CASSPRQGMSFDGYTF. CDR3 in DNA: TGTGCCAGCAGCCCTCGACAGGGTATGAGCTTCGATGGCTACACCTTC.

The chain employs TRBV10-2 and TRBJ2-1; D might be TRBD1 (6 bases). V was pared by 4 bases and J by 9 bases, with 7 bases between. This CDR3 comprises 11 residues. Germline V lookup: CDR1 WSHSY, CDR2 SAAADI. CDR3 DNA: TGCGCCAGCAGTGGAGGGGGTGAGCAGTTCTTC. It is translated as CASSGGGEQFF.

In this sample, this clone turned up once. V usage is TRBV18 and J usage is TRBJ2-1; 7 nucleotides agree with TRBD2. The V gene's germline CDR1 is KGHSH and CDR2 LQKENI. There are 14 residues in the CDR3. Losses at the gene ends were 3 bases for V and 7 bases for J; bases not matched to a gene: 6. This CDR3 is CASSPPAAGNEQFF. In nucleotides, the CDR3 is TGTGCCAGCTCACCCCCGGCAGCGGGGAATGAGCAGTTCTTC.

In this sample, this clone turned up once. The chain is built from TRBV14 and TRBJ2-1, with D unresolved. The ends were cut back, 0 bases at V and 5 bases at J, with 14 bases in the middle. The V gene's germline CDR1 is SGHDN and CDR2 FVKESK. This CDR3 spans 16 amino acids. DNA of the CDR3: TGTGCCAGCAGCCAAGAGACTGACTGGTTCCACAATGAGCAGTTCTTC. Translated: CASSQETDWFHNEQFF.

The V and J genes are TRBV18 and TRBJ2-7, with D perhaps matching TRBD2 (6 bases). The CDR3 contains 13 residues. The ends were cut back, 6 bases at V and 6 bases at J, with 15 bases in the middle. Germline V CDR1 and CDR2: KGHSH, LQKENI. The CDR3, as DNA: TGTGCCAGCTCGGCGGGGACTGCCGCCGAGCAGTACTTC. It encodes CASSAGTAAEQYF.

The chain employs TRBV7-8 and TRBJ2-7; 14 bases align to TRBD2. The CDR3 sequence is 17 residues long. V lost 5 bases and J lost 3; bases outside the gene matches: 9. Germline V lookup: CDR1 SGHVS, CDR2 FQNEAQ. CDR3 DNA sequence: TGTGCCAGCAGCGCCGGGACTAGCGGGAGTATAAGCTACGAGCAGTACTTC. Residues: CASSAGTSGSISYEQYF.

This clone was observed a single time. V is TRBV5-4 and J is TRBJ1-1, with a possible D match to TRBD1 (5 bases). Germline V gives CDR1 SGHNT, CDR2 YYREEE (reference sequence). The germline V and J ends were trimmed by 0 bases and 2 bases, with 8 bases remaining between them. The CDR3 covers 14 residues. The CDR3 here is CASSLDRKNTEAFF. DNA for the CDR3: TGTGCCAGCAGCTTGGACAGGAAAAACACTGAAGCTTTCTTT.

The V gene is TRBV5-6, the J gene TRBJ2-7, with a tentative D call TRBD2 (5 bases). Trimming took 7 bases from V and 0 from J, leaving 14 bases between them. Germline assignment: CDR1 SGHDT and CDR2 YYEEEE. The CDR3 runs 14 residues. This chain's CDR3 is CASRFGMSSYEQYF. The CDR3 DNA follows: TGTGCCAGCCGTTTCGGGATGAGCTCCTACGAGCAGTACTTC.

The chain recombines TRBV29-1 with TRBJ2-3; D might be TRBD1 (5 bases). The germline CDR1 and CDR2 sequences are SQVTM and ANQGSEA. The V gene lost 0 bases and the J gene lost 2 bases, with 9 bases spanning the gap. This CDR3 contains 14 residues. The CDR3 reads CSVEDQGPTDTQYF. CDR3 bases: TGCAGCGTTGAAGATCAGGGCCCCACAGATACGCAGTATTTT.

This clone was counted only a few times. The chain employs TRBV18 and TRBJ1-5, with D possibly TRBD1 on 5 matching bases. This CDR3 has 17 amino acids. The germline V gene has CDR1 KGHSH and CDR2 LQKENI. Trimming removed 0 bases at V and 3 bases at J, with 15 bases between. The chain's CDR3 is CASSPPGGRGANQPQHF. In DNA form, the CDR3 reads TGTGCCAGCTCACCACCGGGTGGGAGGGGTGCCAATCAGCCCCAGCATTTT.